A selection of T cell receptor beta chains follows, all from one sample in a study of CD8+CD57+ T cells in acquired aplastic anemia. TCRdb re-called the reads through MiXCR, storing one row per CDR3 protein. The sample has 200,000 to 300,000 distinct CDR3 sequences, roughly half seen once. The sequenced sample was sorted CD4+, CD8+, or CD8+CD57+ T cells (not recorded which) from PBMCs. The receptor set was obtained from a human donor with aplastic anemia. Both conserved end residues are part of each CDR3. A D gene is named only where the DNA matches it firmly. For some rows the clone size is stated as once, few or many, or as a class when expanded; others skip it.

j_call v_call clone_size d_call cdr3_length cdr3_nt cdr3_aa
TRBJ1-1 TRBV7-9 many TRBD1 15 TGTGCCAGCAGCTTGGCGACAGGGGTAAGGCCTGAAGCTTTCTTT CASSLATGVRPEAFF
TRBJ1-1 TRBV2 - - 13 TGTGCCAGCAGTGTCCGTTTGAGCACTGAAGCTTTCTTT CASSVRLSTEAFF
TRBJ1-1 TRBV30 - - 12 TGTGCCTGGGGACAGTTGAACACTGAAGCTTTCTTT CAWGQLNTEAFF
TRBJ1-2 TRBV5-1 - - 15 TGCGCCAGCAGCTTGGCCGGACTGAGTAACTATGGCTACACCTTC CASSLAGLSNYGYTF
TRBJ1-1 TRBV5-5 few - 20 TGTGCCAGCAGCTTGAGACGTATTGGGACAATCTTCATCCAGGACCCTGAAGCTTTCTTT CASSLRRIGTIFIQDPEAFF
TRBJ2-1 TRBV10-3 many TRBD2 17 TGTGCCATCAGTGATGTCGCGGTAGCGGGGGCTATGGCTGAGCAGTTCTTC CAISDVAVAGAMAEQFF
TRBJ2-1 TRBV20-1 many - 12 TGCAGTGCACGGGACGGAGGAAATGAGCAGTTCTTC CSARDGGNEQFF
TRBJ1-1 TRBV24-1 - - 14 TGTGCCACCAGTGAACAGGGAGGAAACACTGAAGCTTTCTTT CATSEQGGNTEAFF
TRBJ2-6 TRBV19 once - 10 TGTGCCAGTAGCCAGGGAAGTGGAGCTTTC CASSQGSGAF
TRBJ2-5 TRBV10-3 many TRBD2 16 TGTGCCATCAGACCTGCCAGGACTAGCGGGCAAGAGACCCAGTACTTC CAIRPARTSGQETQYF
TRBJ2-7 TRBV9 - TRBD1 15 TGTGCCAGCAGCGTAAGTCAGACAGGGGTAGGCGAGCAGTACTTC CASSVSQTGVGEQYF
TRBJ1-6 TRBV14 many - 18 TGTGCCAGCAGCCAAGGCCGTCCGGGAGGGGGTCGTAATTCACCCCTCCACTTT CASSQGRPGGGRNSPLHF
TRBJ2-5 TRBV2 - - 13 TGTGCCTACAACGCCGGGAGAGAAGAGACCCAGTACTTC CAYNAGREETQYF
TRBJ1-6 TRBV6-4 many TRBD1 16 TGTGCCAGCAGTGAAAACGCTGGGACAGTTAATTCACCCCTCCACTTT CASSENAGTVNSPLHF
TRBJ1-3 TRBV19 - - 13 TGTGCCAGTAGCAGGGTCTCTGGAAACACCATATATTTT CASSRVSGNTIYF
TRBJ2-5 TRBV7-9 few - 16 TGTGCCAGCAGCTTAGCTCAAAGCGGCCCCATTTTAACCCAGTACTTC CASSLAQSGPILTQYF
TRBJ2-2 TRBV7-3 - - 16 TGTGCCAGCAGCCCCTTTGAGGGGCGCAACACCGGGGAGCTGTTTTTT CASSPFEGRNTGELFF
TRBJ2-7 TRBV29-1 - TRBD2 14 TGCAGCGTGCGGGGGGTAGCGGCCCCGGGCGAGCAGTACTTC CSVRGVAAPGEQYF
TRBJ2-2 TRBV9 few - 15 TGTGCCAGCAGCGTAGTCGGGTACGGCCACGGGGAGCTGTTTTTT CASSVVGYGHGELFF
TRBJ2-5 TRBV10-3 - - 13 TGTGCCATCAGTGAGCGGGGGCAAGAGACCCAGTACTTC CAISERGQETQYF
TRBJ2-7 TRBV4-3 many - 16 TGCGCCAGCAGCCCACTGCCCGCGGGGAGCTCCTACGAGCAGTACTTC CASSPLPAGSSYEQYF
TRBJ1-5 TRBV20-1 - - 14 TGCAGTGCTACACCCAGCCATTCCACCGGACCCCAGCATTTT CSATPSHSTGPQHF
TRBJ2-5 TRBV7-8 - TRBD1 15 TGTGCCAGCAGGAATACGGGACAGGGAAAAGAGACCCAGTACTTC CASRNTGQGKETQYF
TRBJ1-2 TRBV7-2 - - 14 TGTGCCAGTGCCCCACAGGGACTCAGCTTTGGCTACACCTTC CASAPQGLSFGYTF
TRBJ2-1 TRBV10-2 - - 11 TGCGCCACTCAGGACGGGAGAGAGCAGTTCTTC CATQDGREQFF
TRBJ2-5 TRBV27 many - 14 TGTGCCAGCAGCCCGCGGGGGCGCCAAGAGACCCAGTACTTC CASSPRGRQETQYF
TRBJ2-1 TRBV29-1 - - 13 TGCAGCGTTGGTTTCGGGACACTTAATGAGCAGTTCTTC CSVGFGTLNEQFF
TRBJ2-5 TRBV24-1 - - 11 TGTGCCACCGGTGAGGGTATGGTCCAGTACTTC CATGEGMVQYF
TRBJ2-2 TRBV7-9 - - 15 - CASSLVERRAGELFF
TRBJ1-2 TRBV7-9 few - 14 TGTGCCAGCAGCTTAGGGTCAGGGCGTTATGGCTACACCTTC CASSLGSGRYGYTF
TRBJ2-7 TRBV7-6 - - 14 TGTGCCAGCAGCCCGGGGGGCAGGGGCCACGAGCAGTACTTC CASSPGGRGHEQYF
TRBJ1-2 TRBV10-2 - - 12 TGCGCCAGCAGTGACCCAGTCTATGGCTACACCTTC CASSDPVYGYTF
TRBJ2-5 TRBV15 - TRBD1 17 TGTGCCACCAGCAGAGGGACGGAGGGGACAGGTCAAGAGACCCAGTACTTC CATSRGTEGTGQETQYF
TRBJ2-3 TRBV7-9 many - 15 TGTGCCAGCAGCGGGGGGGGGGCTAGCACAGATACGCAGTATTTT CASSGGGASTDTQYF
TRBJ2-2 TRBV3-1 - TRBD2 17 TGTGCCAGCCGTTCCGGGACTAGCGGGACGAACACCGGGGAGCTGTTTTTT CASRSGTSGTNTGELFF
TRBJ2-1 TRBV29-1 many TRBD2 21 TGCAGCGTTGAAGATCGGGATCGGGGACTAGCGGGCCGGAGCTCCTACAATGAGCAGTTCTTC CSVEDRDRGLAGRSSYNEQFF
TRBJ1-1 TRBV19 - - 16 TGTGCCAGTACCCACCATAGGGACGGCCCGAACACTGAAGCTTTCTTT CASTHHRDGPNTEAFF
TRBJ2-1 TRBV20-1 few TRBD1 15 TGCAGTGCTAGAGATACCAGGACAGGGGAGAATGAGCAGTTCTTC CSARDTRTGENEQFF
TRBJ1-3 TRBV20-1 many - 14 TGCAGTGCTAGGGCGGGGACGACTGGAAACACCATATATTTT CSARAGTTGNTIYF
TRBJ1-2 TRBV12-5 many - 13 TGTGCTAGTGGTTCCGGGACAAACTATGGCTACACCTTC CASGSGTNYGYTF
TRBJ2-7 TRBV4-2 - TRBD1 14 TGTGCCAGCAGCGAAACAGGGGGCCGCTACGAGCAGTACTTC CASSETGGRYEQYF
TRBJ1-6 TRBV25-1 - - 12 TGTGCCAGCAGTGGACCACATTCACCCCTCCACTTT CASSGPHSPLHF
TRBJ2-1 TRBV7-9 many - 16 TGTGCCAGCAGCTTCGGGAGCCCTAGCTCCTACAATGAGCAGTTCTTC CASSFGSPSSYNEQFF
TRBJ2-7 TRBV19 - TRBD2 16 TGTGCCAGTAGTGAATTAGCGGGAGGGACCGCCTACGAGCAGTACTTC CASSELAGGTAYEQYF
TRBJ2-2 TRBV6-5 many - 15 TGTGCCAGCAGTCAGGGGCCTACGAACACCGGGGAGCTGTTTTTT CASSQGPTNTGELFF
TRBJ1-4 TRBV28 few - 17 TGTGCCAGCAGTTTTTCGGGCGGGGTCGTTGGGAATGAAAAACTGTTTTTT CASSFSGGVVGNEKLFF
TRBJ2-7 TRBV3-1 - - 14 TGTGCCAGCAGCCAAGAAACTTACTCCTACGAGCAGTACTTC CASSQETYSYEQYF
TRBJ1-1 TRBV7-9 many TRBD1 15 TGTGCCAGCAGCTTGACAGGGGCTTCGAAGACTGAAGCTTTCTTT CASSLTGASKTEAFF
TRBJ1-3 TRBV7-9 many - 17 TGTGCCAGCAGCCTACCGGGACTCCTCTCCTCTGGAAACACCATATATTTT CASSLPGLLSSGNTIYF
TRBJ1-6 TRBV30 many TRBD1 16 TGTGCCTGGAGTACCGTACCGGGACAGGGGAACTCACCCCTCCACTTT CAWSTVPGQGNSPLHF
TRBJ2-7 TRBV6-1 - - 15 TGTGCCAGCAGTGAAGGAGGGGCTTCGGGGTACGAGCAGTACTTC CASSEGGASGYEQYF
TRBJ2-2 TRBV9 many - 13 TGTGCCAGTCGCGAGCGGGCCACCGGGGAGCTGTTTTTT CASRERATGELFF